A selection of T cell receptor beta chains follows, all from one sample in a study of beta chain features in type 1 diabetes. Produced via immunoSEQ multiplex PCR; TCRdb's table is partial and in-frame only. The sample lists roughly 370,000 clones, roughly 13% occurring once. Sequencing was carried out using naive CD4+ T cells from blood. These TCRs come from a man under 40 in good health. Each CDR3 is given with its conserved first and last residue. A D gene is named only where the DNA matches it firmly. Part of the rows lack a size; the others show once, few, many or a class for expanded clones.

d_gene	abundance	v_gene	j_gene	CDR3nt	CDR3aa
.	few	TRBV4-3	TRBJ1-2	TGCGCCAGCAGCCAAGGGACAGTCCCGGGCTATGGCTACACCTTC	CASSQGTVPGYGYTF
TRBD1	few	TRBV7-2	TRBJ1-4	TGTGCCAGCAGCTTGGGACAGACAACTAATGAAAAACTGTTTTTT	CASSLGQTTNEKLFF
.	.	TRBV25-1	TRBJ2-3	TGTGCCAGCAGTGGACTAGGACAGGTCGTCACAGATACGCAGTATTTT	CASSGLGQVVTDTQYF
.	.	TRBV15	TRBJ2-2	TGTGCCACCAGCAGAACAGGGTTCACCGGGGAGCTGTTTTTT	CATSRTGFTGELFF
.	.	TRBV4-3	TRBJ1-1	TGCGCCAGCAGCCTGACAGAGGGGTACACTGAAGCTTTCTTT	CASSLTEGYTEAFF
TRBD2	few	TRBV7-2	TRBJ2-1	TGTGCCAGCAGCCCCTCGGGGGGTCTGGGCAATGAGCAGTTCTTC	CASSPSGGLGNEQFF
TRBD2	.	TRBV7-9	TRBJ2-3	TGTGCCAGCAGCTCCAACGCAGGACTAGCGGGAAGGGCAGATACGCAGTATTTT	CASSSNAGLAGRADTQYF
TRBD1	few	TRBV6-5	TRBJ2-3	TGTGCCAGCAGTTCAAAGACAGGGGGTACGCAGTATTTT	CASSSKTGGTQYF
.	.	TRBV14	TRBJ2-3	TGTGCCAGCAGCCAAGTCATACGAACAGATACGCAGTATTTT	CASSQVIRTDTQYF
.	.	TRBV11-2	TRBJ2-5	TGTGCCAGCAGCCGCCTGCGGGGGCAAACTCAAGAGACCCAGTACTTC	CASSRLRGQTQETQYF
.	few	TRBV6-6	TRBJ1-2	TGTGCCAGCTTCGGACAGCAGCTCCGTGGCTACACCTTC	CASFGQQLRGYTF
.	few	TRBV29-1	TRBJ1-2	TGCAGCGTTCACCCGGGCCCCGGCCATGGCTACACCTTC	CSVHPGPGHGYTF
.	.	TRBV6-1	TRBJ1-4	TGTGCCAGCCGTGTCGGGGCCAGGGATGAAAAACTGTTTTTT	CASRVGARDEKLFF
TRBD2	few	TRBV14	TRBJ2-7	TGTGCCAGCAGTCTTTATAGCGGGGGAATCTACGAGCAGTACTTC	CASSLYSGGIYEQYF
.	.	TRBV29-1	TRBJ1-2	TGCAGCGCTTCAGCCAACTATGGCTACACCTTC	CSASANYGYTF
TRBD2	few	TRBV7-2	TRBJ2-3	TGTGCCAGCAGCAGTAGCGGGAGGTACACAGATACGCAGTATTTT	CASSSSGRYTDTQYF
.	.	TRBV29-1	TRBJ2-7	TGCAGCGTTGTTAACCTCTACGAGCAGTACTTC	CSVVNLYEQYF
.	.	TRBV4-1	TRBJ1-2	TGCGCCAGCAGCCAAGATAAGTCGGGGCTAGGTGCTGACTATGGCTACACCTTC	CASSQDKSGLGADYGYTF
TRBD1	few	TRBV9	TRBJ2-7	TGTGCCAGCAGCACCTCGACAGGGGCTGCCCACGAGCAGTACTTC	CASSTSTGAAHEQYF
.	few	TRBV5-4	TRBJ2-5	TGTGCCAGCAGCTTGTTGGCAGAACGGGAGACCCAGTACTTC	CASSLLAERETQYF
TRBD2	few	TRBV5-1	TRBJ2-3	TGCGCCAGCAGCTTGACTAGCGGGAGCGCAGATACGCAGTATTTT	CASSLTSGSADTQYF
.	few	TRBV29-1	TRBJ2-3	TGCAGCGTTGAAGTCGGGGATACGCAGTATTTT	CSVEVGDTQYF
TRBD1	few	TRBV30	TRBJ1-2	TGTGCCGGCCCAGGGGGCTATGGCTACACCTTC	CAGPGGYGYTF
.	.	TRBV29-1	TRBJ1-2	TGCAGCGTTGAAGACCCGGGACGCTATGGCTACACCTTC	CSVEDPGRYGYTF
TRBD1	few	TRBV4-1	TRBJ2-3	TGCGCCAGCAGCCAAGTAGGGCAGGGGGTGGGAGATACGCAGTATTTT	CASSQVGQGVGDTQYF
.	few	TRBV30	TRBJ1-2	TGTGCCTGGAGTCCCTTTCCGAACTATGGCTACACCTTC	CAWSPFPNYGYTF
.	few	TRBV11-3	TRBJ2-1	TGTGCCAGCAGCTTACAAGATAAGGAGCAGTTCTTC	CASSLQDKEQFF
.	few	TRBV2	TRBJ2-7	TGTGCCAGCACCCCCGGGCCCTACGAGCAGTACTTC	CASTPGPYEQYF
.	few	TRBV7-2	TRBJ1-1	TGTGCCAGCAGCTTTTTATCAGAAGCTTTCTTT	CASSFLSEAFF
TRBD2	few	TRBV2	TRBJ2-1	TGTGCCAGTCGGGGGACTAGCGGGAATAATGAGCAGTTCTTC	CASRGTSGNNEQFF
.	few	TRBV5-4	TRBJ2-5	TGTGCCAGCAGCTTGGACGTGGAGACCCAGTACTTC	CASSLDVETQYF
.	.	TRBV4-3	TRBJ2-1	TGCGCCAGCAGCTTTAGCGGAGGGAGCTCCTACAATGAGCAGTTCTTC	CASSFSGGSSYNEQFF
.	few	TRBV29-1	TRBJ1-2	TGCAGCGTTGGGGTCACAGCAGCTAACTATGGCTACACCTTC	CSVGVTAANYGYTF
.	.	TRBV29-1	TRBJ2-2	TGCAGCGTTGGAGTCGGCGGGGAGCTGTTTTTT	CSVGVGGELFF
TRBD2	.	TRBV30	TRBJ2-5	TGTGCCTGGAGTGTAGGACTAGCGGGAGCCCCCAGAGAGACCCAGTACTTC	CAWSVGLAGAPRETQYF
.	few	TRBV7-2	TRBJ2-7	TGTGCCAGCAGATCGCCCGGTGGCGAGCAGTACTTC	CASRSPGGEQYF
TRBD2	.	TRBV13	TRBJ2-7	TGTGCCAGCAGCCCAAGGACTAGCGGGACAAGCGAGCAGTACTTC	CASSPRTSGTSEQYF
.	few	TRBV19	TRBJ2-5	TGTGCCAGTAGTATAGATCCTGGGGGACGAGAGACCCAGTACTTC	CASSIDPGGRETQYF
.	few	TRBV29-1	TRBJ1-4	TGCAGCGTTTCGGTAGGGACAACTAATGAAAAACTGTTTTTT	CSVSVGTTNEKLFF
.	.	TRBV5-4	TRBJ1-4	TGTGCCAGCAGCGCAGCCATAACAGGGTCGCCTGGTGAAAAACTGTTTTTT	CASSAAITGSPGEKLFF
.	few	TRBV30	TRBJ2-4	TGTGCCTGGGATCCGGGACCCCCACAGCGGTACTTC	CAWDPGPPQRYF
.	.	TRBV5-1	TRBJ2-3	TGCGCCAGCAGCTTGTCACAGGGCACAGATACGCAGTATTTT	CASSLSQGTDTQYF
.	.	TRBV6-5	TRBJ2-1	TGTGCCAGCCAAAGAACCGGGACAGAGCAGTTCTTC	CASQRTGTEQFF
.	few	TRBV10-3	TRBJ2-3	TGTGCCATCAAAGGGTCCAGCACAGATACGCAGTATTTT	CAIKGSSTDTQYF
.	few	TRBV10-3	TRBJ1-5	TGTGCCTCAGGACCGACACCTAGCAATCAGCCCCAGCATTTT	CASGPTPSNQPQHF
.	.	TRBV23-1	TRBJ2-3	TGCGCCAGCAGTCAATCTACGCGGGGAAGCACAGATACGCAGTATTTT	CASSQSTRGSTDTQYF
TRBD1	few	TRBV30	TRBJ1-1	TGTGCCTGGAGTAGACAGGGGGGTGCTACTGAAGCTTTCTTT	CAWSRQGGATEAFF